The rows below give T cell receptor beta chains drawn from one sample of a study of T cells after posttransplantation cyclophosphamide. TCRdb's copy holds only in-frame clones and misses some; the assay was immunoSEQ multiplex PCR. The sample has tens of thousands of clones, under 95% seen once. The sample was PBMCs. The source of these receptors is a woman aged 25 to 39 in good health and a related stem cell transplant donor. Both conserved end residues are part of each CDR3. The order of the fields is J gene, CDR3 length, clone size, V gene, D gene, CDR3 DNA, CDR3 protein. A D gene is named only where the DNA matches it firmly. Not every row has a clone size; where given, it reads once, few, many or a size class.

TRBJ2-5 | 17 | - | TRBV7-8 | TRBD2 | TGTGCCAGCAGCTTAGCGCGAGCGGGGGTATTCCAAGAGACCCAGTACTTC | CASSLARAGVFQETQYF
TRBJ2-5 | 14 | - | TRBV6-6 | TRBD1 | TGTGCCAGCAGTACCGGACAGGGGGCAGAGACCCAGTACTTC | CASSTGQGAETQYF
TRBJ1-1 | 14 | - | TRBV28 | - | TGTGCCAGCAGCGAACAGGGCGGTAGGACTGAAGCTTTCTTT | CASSEQGGRTEAFF
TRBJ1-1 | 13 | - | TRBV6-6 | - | TGTGCCAGCAGTCCGATACAGAACACTGAAGCTTTCTTT | CASSPIQNTEAFF
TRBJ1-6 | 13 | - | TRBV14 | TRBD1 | TGTGCCAGCAGCCGGGACAGTAATTCACCCCTCCACTTT | CASSRDSNSPLHF
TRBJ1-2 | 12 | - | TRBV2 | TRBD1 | TGTGCCAGCAAGGGACAGAGCTATGGCTACACCTTC | CASKGQSYGYTF
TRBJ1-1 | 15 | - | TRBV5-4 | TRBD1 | TGTGCCAGCAGCTTGGGACAGGGAAGGAACACTGAAGCTTTCTTT | CASSLGQGRNTEAFF
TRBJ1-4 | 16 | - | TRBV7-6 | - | TGTGCCAGCAGCTTAAGTAGCGGGCCGGACCCTGAAAAACTGTTTTTT | CASSLSSGPDPEKLFF
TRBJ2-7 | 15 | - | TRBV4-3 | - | TGCGCCAGCAGCCCCCTTCTAGGCAGCTCCTACGAGCAGTACTTC | CASSPLLGSSYEQYF
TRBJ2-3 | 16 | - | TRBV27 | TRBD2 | TGTGCCAGCAAAGGACTAGCGGGGGCCTACACAGATACGCAGTATTTT | CASKGLAGAYTDTQYF
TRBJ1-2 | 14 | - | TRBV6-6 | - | TGTGCCAGCAGTGGCCCAGAGGTTTCCTATGGCTACACCTTC | CASSGPEVSYGYTF
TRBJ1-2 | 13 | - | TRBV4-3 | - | TGCGCCAGCAGCCAAAGACAGAACTATGGCTACACCTTC | CASSQRQNYGYTF
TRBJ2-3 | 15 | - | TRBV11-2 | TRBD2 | TGTGCCAGCAGCTTTGGTCTAGCGGGGACAGATACGCAGTATTTT | CASSFGLAGTDTQYF
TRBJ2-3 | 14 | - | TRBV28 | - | TGTGCCAGCAGTGCCGGGGGTCGCACAGATACGCAGTATTTT | CASSAGGRTDTQYF
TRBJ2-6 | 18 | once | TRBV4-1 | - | TGCGCCAGCAGCCAAGATGCAGGGGGGAGACCTGGGGCCAACGTCCTGACTTTC | CASSQDAGGRPGANVLTF
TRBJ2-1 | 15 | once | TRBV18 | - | TGTGCCAGCTCACCACCGCCGGGGGCCTACAATGAGCAGTTCTTC | CASSPPPGAYNEQFF
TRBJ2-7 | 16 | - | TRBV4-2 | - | TGTGCCAGCAGCCAAGCTTTCGCAAGGAGTTCCTACGAGCAGTACTTC | CASSQAFARSSYEQYF
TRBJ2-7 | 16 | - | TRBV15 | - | TGTGCCACCAGCAGAGATTTGCGACTAGGCTCCTACGAGCAGTACTTC | CATSRDLRLGSYEQYF
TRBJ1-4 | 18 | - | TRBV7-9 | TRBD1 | TGTGCCAGCAGCTTAGGGAGGGGACAGACTCTGGGCAATGAAAAACTGTTTTTT | CASSLGRGQTLGNEKLFF
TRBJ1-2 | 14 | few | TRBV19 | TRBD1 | TGTGCCAGTAGTATCGACGGGACAGCGTATGGCTACACCTTC | CASSIDGTAYGYTF
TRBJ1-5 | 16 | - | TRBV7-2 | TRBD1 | TGTGCCAGCAGCTCACAACAGGGGAGGTTTAGTCAGCCCCAGCATTTT | CASSSQQGRFSQPQHF
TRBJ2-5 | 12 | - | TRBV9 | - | TGTGCCAGCAGCAAGCCCAGGGAGACCCAGTACTTC | CASSKPRETQYF
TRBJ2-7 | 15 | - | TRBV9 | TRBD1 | TGTGCCAGCAGCGTAGGTACAGGGGGGCTCGACGAGCAGTACTTC | CASSVGTGGLDEQYF
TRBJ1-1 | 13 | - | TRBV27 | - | TGTGCCAGCAGTTTATCGAGGGTCAATGAAGCTTTCTTT | CASSLSRVNEAFF
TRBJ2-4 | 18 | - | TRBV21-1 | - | TGTGCCAGCAGCAAAGCCCCTCGGACAGTGGTAGCCAAAAACATTCAGTACTTC | CASSKAPRTVVAKNIQYF
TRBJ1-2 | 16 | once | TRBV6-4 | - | TGTGCCAGCAGTGCCTCATCGGCGCTCCCTAGTTCCGGCTACACCTTC | CASSASSALPSSGYTF
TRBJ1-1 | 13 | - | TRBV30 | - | TGTGCCTGGAGGCCCCACAGGGACACTGAAGCTTTCTTT | CAWRPHRDTEAFF
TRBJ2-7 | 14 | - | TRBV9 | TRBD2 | TGTGCCAGCAGCGGAGGACTAGCGGACTCCAAGCAGTACTTC | CASSGGLADSKQYF
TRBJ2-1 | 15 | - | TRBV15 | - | TGTGCCACCAGCACACCGAAGGTATCCCGCGGTGAGCAGTTCTTC | CATSTPKVSRGEQFF
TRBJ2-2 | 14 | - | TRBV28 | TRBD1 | TGTGCCAGCTGGGCCAGGGGGTCGGGCGGGGAGCTGTTTTTT | CASWARGSGGELFF
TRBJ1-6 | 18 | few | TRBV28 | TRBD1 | TGTGCCAGCGAAGGACAGGGGGCGTCTAGCTCCTATAATTCACCCCTCCACTTT | CASEGQGASSSYNSPLHF
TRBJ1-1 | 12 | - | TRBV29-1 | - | TGCAGCGCCAGGAACCTGAACACTGAAGCTTTCTTT | CSARNLNTEAFF
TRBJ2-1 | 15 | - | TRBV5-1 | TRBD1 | TGCGCCAGCAGCAGAGGACAGGGCTCCTACAATGAGCAGTTCTTC | CASSRGQGSYNEQFF
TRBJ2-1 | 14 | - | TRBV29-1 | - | TGCAGCATGAGGTTAACGAGCTCCTACAATGAGCAGTTCTTC | CSMRLTSSYNEQFF
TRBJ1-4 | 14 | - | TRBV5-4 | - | TGTGCCAGCAGCTCCACGGGACTAGGTGAAAAACTGTTTTTT | CASSSTGLGEKLFF
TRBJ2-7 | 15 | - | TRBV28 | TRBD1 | TGTGCCAGCAGTTTTCTTGACAGGGGATCCTACGAGCAGTACTTC | CASSFLDRGSYEQYF
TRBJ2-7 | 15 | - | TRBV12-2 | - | TGTGCAAGTCGCCCCCGGGACAGGGCCTTCTACGAGCAGTACTTC | CASRPRDRAFYEQYF
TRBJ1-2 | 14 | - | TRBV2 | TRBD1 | TGTGCCAGCAGCCACCGGACAGGGAACTATGGCTACACCTTC | CASSHRTGNYGYTF
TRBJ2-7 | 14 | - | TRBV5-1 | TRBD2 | TGCGCCAGCAGCTCTAGCGGGGGGGCCGGGGAGCAGTACTTC | CASSSSGGAGEQYF
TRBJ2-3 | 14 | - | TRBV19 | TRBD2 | TGTGCCAGTAGTATCCAGCGGGGGGGAGATACGCAGTATTTT | CASSIQRGGDTQYF